The 26 T cell receptor beta chains below come from one sample, sequenced in a study of memory CD8 T cells in hepatitis C reinfection. Profiled with immunoSEQ multiplex PCR; TCRdb holds only in-frame clones, not every one. The table has 35,000 to 50,000 clones, 88% seen once. The time point: peak reinfection, 3 to 8 weeks after reinfection detection. TCR sequencing was done directly ex vivo on sorted cells, without expansion in vitro. Sequences were obtained from naive CD8+ T cells sorted from blood. These receptors came from a man between 18 and 29 years old with hepatitis C virus infection.

The chain uses TRBV9 and TRBJ1-1; D perhaps matches TRBD1 (5 bases). The V end lost 3 bases, the J end lost 3 bases, and 15 bases lay between the germline ends. CDR3 size: 15 residues. Germline V gene lookup returns CDR1 SGDLS and CDR2 YYNGEE. The CDR3 here is CASSAGGGGHTEAFF. CDR3 sequence (DNA): TGTGCCAGCAGCGCCGGGGGAGGCGGGCACACTGAAGCTTTCTTT.

This chain connects TRBV27 to TRBJ2-7; 10 bases match TRBD2. Germline loops: CDR1 MNHEY, CDR2 SMNVEV (reference sequence). The J segment lost 2 bases and the V segment lost 6 bases, leaving 7 bases of the junction unmatched. The CDR3 has 15 amino acids. CDR3 residues: CASRDRAGGAYEQYF. DNA for the CDR3: TGTGCCAGCAGAGACAGAGCGGGAGGGGCCTACGAGCAGTACTTC.

V and J are TRBV6-5 and TRBJ1-1; D unclear. CDR1 and CDR2 from the germline V gene are MNHEY and SVGAGI. The CDR3 sequence is 12 residues long. V was cut by 4 bases and J by 0 bases, with 3 bases left in between. CDR3 protein: CASSLMNTEAFF. CDR3 in DNA: TGTGCCAGCAGTTTAATGAACACTGAAGCTTTCTTT.

The V gene is TRBV4-1, the J gene TRBJ1-4; the D gene is possibly TRBD1 (6 bases). Trimming stripped 4 bases from V and 8 bases from J, with 20 bases between. Germline V CDR1 and CDR2: MGHRA, YSYEKL. The CDR3 is 16 residues long. In nucleotides, the CDR3 is TGCGCCAGCAGCCCTAGGGGCAGGGGAGAGGAGGAAAAACTGTTTTTT. Residues: CASSPRGRGEEEKLFF.

This rearrangement joins TRBV30 to TRBJ2-1, with 10 bases lining up with TRBD1. J gave up 4 bases and V 0 bases, and 9 bases lay outside the gene matches. This CDR3 is built from 17 residues. The germline CDR1 and CDR2 sequences are GTSNPN and SVGIG (reference sequence). CDR3 sequence: CAWSVESGTGDYNEQFF. The CDR3 DNA follows: TGTGCCTGGAGTGTGGAGTCAGGGACAGGGGATTACAATGAGCAGTTCTTC.

The rearrangement links TRBV7-8 to TRBJ2-3; 7 nucleotides match TRBD2. J gave up 0 bases and V 4 bases, and 13 bases lay outside the gene matches. Germline V gene data show CDR1 as SGHVS and CDR2 as FQNEAQ. The CDR3 has 18 residues. CDR3 in DNA: TGTGCCAGCAGCTGGGAAGCGGGATCTTCTTCTAGCACAGATACGCAGTATTTT. Its protein product is CASSWEAGSSSSTDTQYF. The full variable domain, rest sourced from reference TRBV7-8 and TRBJ2-3, is GAGVSQSPRYKVAKRGQDVALRCDPISGHVSLFWYQQALGQGPEFLTYFQNEAQLDKSGLPSDRFFAERPEGSVSTLKIQRTQQEDSAVYLCASSWEAGSSSSTDTQYFGPGTRLTVL.

The chain uses TRBV4-1 and TRBJ2-1; 9 bases fit TRBD2. The CDR3 contains 13 residues. V lost 8 bases to trimming and J lost 5 bases; unmatched junction nucleotides: 4. Germline CDR1 and CDR2: MGHRA and YSYEKL. The CDR3 sequence is CASRAGGDNEQFF. The CDR3 DNA follows: TGCGCCAGCCGAGCGGGGGGCGACAATGAGCAGTTCTTC.

This sequence joins TRBV7-8 and TRBJ2-7; 7 nucleotides align to TRBD1. Germline V CDR1 and CDR2: SGHVS, FQNEAQ. Trimming cost V 4 bases and J 3 bases; bases outside gene matches: 18. This CDR3 comprises 18 residues. The CDR3 sequence is CASSYKTETGSRHYEQYF. The CDR3 bases are TGTGCCAGCAGCTATAAAACCGAGACAGGGAGTCGGCACTACGAGCAGTACTTC.

The rearrangement links TRBV5-8 to TRBJ2-7; D is unresolved. The V gene's germline CDR1 is SGHTS and CDR2 YDEGEE. Trimming took off 2 bases at V and 3 bases at J, with 12 bases between the two ends. The length of the CDR3 is 14 residues. The CDR3 loop is CASSLRASVYEQYF. CDR3 bases: TGTGCCAGCAGCTTACGAGCGTCAGTCTACGAGCAGTACTTC.

CDR3 nucleotide sequence: TGTGCCAGCAGCTTAGCCGGGGACAGGCTCTACGAGCAGTACGTC. It is translated as CASSLAGDRLYEQYV. The rearrangement links TRBV7-8 to TRBJ2-7; 8 bases fit TRBD1. The germline CDR1 and CDR2 sequences are SGHVS and FQNEAQ. The CDR3 is 15 residues long. V was pared by 0 bases and J by 3 bases, with 4 bases of the junction left unmatched.

V gene TRBV29-1 combines with J gene TRBJ2-5; D perhaps matches TRBD2 (6 bases). V was pared by 3 bases and J by 0 bases, with 17 bases between. CDR3 length: 16 amino acids. Germline V gene sequence: CDR1 SQVTM, CDR2 ANQGSEA. DNA for the CDR3: TGCAGCGTTGATGGGTGGGACTCGCCTGACCAAGAGACCCAGTACTTC. Translated, it gives CSVDGWDSPDQETQYF.

The rearrangement joins TRBV7-6 to TRBJ2-3; 10 bases are shared with TRBD2. Trimming removed 4 bases from V and 4 bases from J; junction bases left unmatched: 5. CDR1 and CDR2 (germline): SGHVS, FNYEAQ. The CDR3 totals 15 residues. The CDR3 loop reads CASSSGLAAADTQYF. For the CDR3, the DNA is TGTGCCAGCAGCTCCGGACTAGCGGCAGCAGATACGCAGTATTTT.

The CDR3 DNA follows: TGTGCCAGCAGCCCTGGACTAGCGGGAGGGGTGACAGATACGCAGTATTTT. Translation: CASSPGLAGGVTDTQYF. J is TRBJ2-3 and V is TRBV27; TRBD2 matches 15 bases. V lost 6 bases to trimming and J lost 3 bases; unmatched junction nucleotides: 7. Germline values: CDR1 MNHEY, CDR2 SMNVEV (reference sequence). The CDR3 extends over 17 amino acids.

This chain uses TRBV5-1 with TRBJ2-1; 8 positions agree with TRBD2. The CDR3 loop spans 16 amino acids. The germline gives CDR1 SGHRS, CDR2 YFSETQ. With V trimmed by 0 bases and J by 7 bases, 9 bases remained unmatched. In nucleotides, the CDR3 is TGCGCCAGCAGCTTGGAGTTTAGCGGGGCCTTTAATGAGCAGTTCTTC. Its protein is CASSLEFSGAFNEQFF. The full variable domain, its missing parts supplied by reference TRBV5-1 and TRBJ2-1, is KAGVTQTPRYLIKTRGQQVTLSCSPISGHRSVSWYQQTPGQGLQFLFEYFSETQRNKGNFPGRFSGRQFSNSRSEMNVSTLELGDSALYLCASSLEFSGAFNEQFFGPGTRLTVL.

The chain links TRBV4-1 to TRBJ1-6; 9 bases map to TRBD1. Germline CDR1 and CDR2: MGHRA and YSYEKL. V was pared by 4 bases and J by 7 bases, with 5 bases of the junction left unmatched. CDR3 size: 15 residues. The CDR3 sequence is CASSLTGGANSPLHF. The CDR3 nucleotides are TGCGCCAGCAGCCTTACAGGGGGCGCGAATTCACCCCTCCACTTT.

This clone was counted a single time. The chain joins TRBV4-1 to TRBJ2-1; 14 positions match TRBD2. This CDR3 spans 18 amino acids. Trimming removed 3 bases from V and 5 bases from J; junction bases left unmatched: 9. Germline CDR1 and CDR2: MGHRA and YSYEKL. Here the CDR3 reads CASSHQTSGRAIHNEQFF. The CDR3 DNA reads as TGCGCCAGCAGCCACCAGACTAGCGGGAGGGCCATCCACAATGAGCAGTTCTTC.

This sequence joins TRBV27 and TRBJ1-5; a weak D match, TRBD1 (5 bases). V shed 8 bases and J shed 6 bases, with 11 bases lying between them. CDR1 and CDR2 (germline): MNHEY, SMNVEV (reference sequence). This CDR3 is built from 12 residues. CDR3 DNA: TGTGCCAGCGCGGGGGGAGCTCAGCCCCAGCATTTT. This sequence encodes CASAGGAQPQHF.

The V call is TRBV15, the J call TRBJ2-1, with D perhaps matching TRBD1 (6 bases). The CDR3 extends over 13 amino acids. CDR1 is LNHNV, CDR2 YYDKDF, per germline (reference sequence). Trimming shortened V by 5 bases and J by 4 bases, and 9 bases separated the two germline ends. CDR3 amino acids: CATSSGQYNEQFF. The CDR3 bases are TGTGCCACCAGCTCCGGACAGTACAATGAGCAGTTCTTC.

The rearrangement uses TRBV7-9 and TRBJ2-5, with TRBD2 matching 11 bases. This CDR3 has 15 amino acids. Germline lookup yields CDR1 SEHNR and CDR2 FQNEAQ (reference sequence). With 2 bases clipped from V and 2 bases from J, the junction kept 1 base outside the gene matches. The CDR3 region is CASSLLAGGQETQYF. DNA for the CDR3: TGTGCCAGCAGCTTACTAGCGGGGGGACAAGAGACCCAGTACTTC.

The rearrangement uses TRBV6-6 and TRBJ2-3; a possible D gene is TRBD2 (6 bases). Trimming shortened V by 5 bases and J by 2 bases, and 14 bases separated the two germline ends. The CDR3 has 15 residues. CDR1 is MNHNY and CDR2 is SVGAGI in the germline V gene (reference sequence). CDR3 sequence: CASSMGDSYTDTQYF. The CDR3 region has the DNA TGTGCCAGCAGTATGGGGGACTCTTACACAGATACGCAGTATTTT.

This clone was counted once. The V and J genes are TRBV19 and TRBJ2-7, with TRBD2 identical over 9 bases. Trimming removed 3 bases from V and 3 bases from J; junction bases left unmatched: 6. Germline-derived CDR1 and CDR2 are LNHDA and SQIVND (reference sequence). The CDR3 sequence is 15 residues long. The CDR3 bases are TGTGCCAGTAGTATCAGTCTAGCGGGGATCTACGAGCAGTACTTC. Its protein is CASSISLAGIYEQYF.

The gene calls are TRBV11-2 and TRBJ2-1; D uncertain. The CDR3 extends over 12 amino acids. Germline assignment: CDR1 SGHAT and CDR2 FQNNGV. The V end lost 5 bases, the J end lost 8 bases, and 10 bases lay between the germline ends. The CDR3 nucleotides read TGTGCCAGCAGCCTATCACTTGATGAGCAGTTCTTC. Translated, it gives CASSLSLDEQFF.

The rearrangement joins TRBV7-8 to TRBJ2-3, with 7 bases matching TRBD2. Germline V gene data show CDR1 as SGHVS and CDR2 as FQNEAQ. Trimming cost V 5 bases and J 3 bases; bases outside gene matches: 11. There are 16 residues in the CDR3. The CDR3 reads CASSLPAGDPTDTQYF. CDR3 nucleotide sequence: TGTGCCAGCAGCCTCCCGGCGGGGGACCCGACAGATACGCAGTATTTT. The full variable domain, rest sourced from reference TRBV7-8 and TRBJ2-3, is GAGVSQSPRYKVAKRGQDVALRCDPISGHVSLFWYQQALGQGPEFLTYFQNEAQLDKSGLPSDRFFAERPEGSVSTLKIQRTQQEDSAVYLCASSLPAGDPTDTQYFGPGTRLTVL.

The rearrangement uses TRBV6-1 and TRBJ1-4; D not certain. The V end was cut by 5 bases, the J end by 0 bases, with 10 bases between. The CDR3 consists of 15 residues. CDR1 MNHNS and CDR2 SASEGT come from the germline V gene. The CDR3 coding sequence is TGTGCCAGCAGTCAACACCCTGCAACTAATGAAAAACTGTTTTTT. Amino acids: CASSQHPATNEKLFF.

As for this clone: An end of the junction differs from the germline gene, which may be a read error. Additional DNA sequences in this sample encode the identical CDR3. The chain combines TRBV2 with TRBJ2-3; 12 nucleotides agree with TRBD2. The CDR3 sequence is 17 residues long. Germline values: CDR1 SNHLY, CDR2 FYNNEI. In nucleotides, the CDR3 is TGTGCCAGCACTGGGCTAGCGGGAGGGCTGGGCACAGATACGCAATATTTT. Protein: CASTGLAGGLGTDTQYF. Full variable domain (remainder filled in from reference TRBV2 and TRBJ2-3): EPEVTQTPSHQVTQMGQEVILRCVPISNHLYFYWYRQILGQKVEFLVSFYNNEISEKSEIFDDQFSVERPDGSNFTLKIRSTKLEDSAMYFCASTGLAGGLGTDTQYFGPGTRLTVL.

This rearrangement joins TRBV2 to TRBJ2-7; 7 nucleotides agree with TRBD2. V shed 5 bases, J shed 3 bases, and the junction held 7 bases outside the gene matches. Germline values: CDR1 SNHLY, CDR2 FYNNEI. This CDR3 region has 14 residues. In DNA, the CDR3 is TGTGCCAGCAGTCCGAGCGGGACCAACTACGAGCAGTACTTC. Protein sequence: CASSPSGTNYEQYF.